The clone carrying this T cell receptor (beta chain) was counted ten times or more. The antigen is undetermined. These data come from a study of early T cells in non-severe SARS-CoV-2 infection. Regarding the study as a whole: CD4 and private specificities were missed by VDJdb matching, which favored anti-spike CD8 responses.

As part of library construction, unique molecular identifiers were attached to individual cDNA molecules. In TCRdb, the 5' RACE reads were re-called with MiXCR into one record per CDR3 protein. The sample has fewer than 25,000 distinct CDR3 sequences, approximately 4.8% seen once; the top ten hold under 6%. Source material: whole blood. The receptor was isolated from an adult who was a healthcare worker with PCR-confirmed SARS-CoV-2 infection or an uninfected control (not recorded which).

The DNA for the CDR3 is TGCGCCAGCGGACAGGGGGGTCAAGAGACCCAGTACTTC. Translation: CASGQGGQETQYF. The gene calls are TRBV10-2 and TRBJ2-5; TRBD1 agrees at 10 bases. Germline V gene lookup returns CDR1 WSHSY and CDR2 SAAADI. After removal of 8 bases from V and 2 bases from J, the junction contained 2 bases not matched to a gene. The CDR3 covers 13 residues.